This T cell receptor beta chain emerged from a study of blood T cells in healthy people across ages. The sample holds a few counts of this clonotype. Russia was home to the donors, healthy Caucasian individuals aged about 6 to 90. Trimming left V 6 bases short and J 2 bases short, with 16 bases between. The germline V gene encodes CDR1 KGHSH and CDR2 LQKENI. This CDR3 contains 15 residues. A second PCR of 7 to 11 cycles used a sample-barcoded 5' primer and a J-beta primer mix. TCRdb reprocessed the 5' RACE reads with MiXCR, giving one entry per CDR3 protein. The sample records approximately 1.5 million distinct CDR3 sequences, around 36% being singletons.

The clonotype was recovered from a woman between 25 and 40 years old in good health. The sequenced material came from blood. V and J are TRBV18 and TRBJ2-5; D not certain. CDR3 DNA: TGTGCCAGCTCCCTCCTGCCGTCAGCGCAAGAGACCCAGTACTTC. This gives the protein CASSLLPSAQETQYF.